The rows below give T cell receptor beta chains drawn from one sample of a study of T cell responses to AZD1222 COVID-19 vaccine. Method: immunoSEQ multiplex PCR; TCRdb's copy keeps in-frame clones and lacks some. Seen here are about 140,000 clones, approximately 85% observed once, and the top ten hold over 7%. Sequenced here: peripheral blood, sampled on day 0 of AZD1222 vaccination. The receptors shown here come from an adult in good health. Each CDR3 is given with its conserved first and last residue. D genes are given only for firm matches. Only part of the rows carry a size: once, few, many, or a class if the clone is expanded.

j_call	d_call	v_call	clone_size	cdr3_nt	cdr3_aa
TRBJ2-7	.	TRBV5-1	.	TGCGCCAGCAGCGTCCCCCTCGGCGAGCAGTACTTC	CASSVPLGEQYF
TRBJ1-3	.	TRBV5-1	.	TGCGCCAGCAGCTTTGGGACGGCTGCTTGGGGAAACACCATATATTTT	CASSFGTAAWGNTIYF
TRBJ1-3	TRBD1	TRBV6-5	.	TGTGCCAGCAGTTACTCCAGGGGGCCTGGAAACACCATATATTTT	CASSYSRGPGNTIYF
TRBJ1-5	TRBD1	TRBV30	.	TGTGCCTGGGGCGGACAGGGTGGCAATCAGCCCCAGCATTTT	CAWGGQGGNQPQHF
TRBJ2-1	.	TRBV2	.	TGTGCCAGCAAGGGGTTGAGCTCCTACAATGAGCAGTTCTTC	CASKGLSSYNEQFF
TRBJ1-4	.	TRBV19	.	TGTGCCAGTAGGTCCGGGGACGCAACTAATGAAAAACTGTTTTTT	CASRSGDATNEKLFF
TRBJ2-3	TRBD2	TRBV27	.	TGTGCCAGCAGTCAACTAGCGGGGGGATCGGATACGCAGTATTTT	CASSQLAGGSDTQYF
TRBJ2-6	.	TRBV27	.	TGTGCCAGCAGCATGAGTGACTCTGGGGCCAACGTCCTGACTTTC	CASSMSDSGANVLTF
TRBJ2-5	.	TRBV21-1	.	TGTGCCAGCAGCGCCCACAAAAGGGGATTGGCCCAGTACTTC	CASSAHKRGLAQYF
TRBJ1-6	.	TRBV2	.	TGTGCCAGCAGGCACAGTAATTCACCCCTCCACTTT	CASRHSNSPLHF
TRBJ2-5	TRBD2	TRBV11-2	.	TGTGCCAGCAGCCAACTAGCGGGGGAGGAGACCCAGTACTTC	CASSQLAGEETQYF
TRBJ2-3	.	TRBV27	.	TGTGCCAGCAGAGTCCTAGCCGGAACAGATACGCAGTATTTT	CASRVLAGTDTQYF
TRBJ1-3	.	TRBV2	.	TGTGCCAGCTTGGGGAACTCTGGAAACACCATATATTTT	CASLGNSGNTIYF
TRBJ2-2	.	TRBV30	.	TGTGCCTGGAGTTTGTGGGCAGGGAACACCGGGGAGCTGTTTTTT	CAWSLWAGNTGELFF
TRBJ2-3	TRBD2	TRBV6-6	.	TGTGCCAGCACCGTGCTAGCGGGATCGTCAGATACGCAGTATTTT	CASTVLAGSSDTQYF
TRBJ1-5	.	TRBV6-5	.	TGTGCCAGCGGTCGGGCCATGCGCAGCAATCAGCCCCAGCATTTT	CASGRAMRSNQPQHF
TRBJ1-2	.	TRBV6-4	.	TGTGCCACCCGAGTGGGCTCATGGGGAAACTATGGCTACACCTTC	CATRVGSWGNYGYTF
TRBJ2-5	.	TRBV9	.	TGTGCCAGCAGAGGACCTGGTGGAGATCAAGAGACCCAGTACTTC	CASRGPGGDQETQYF
TRBJ2-5	.	TRBV7-2	.	TGTGCCAGCAGCTTAGGATCGGGGGCGATCCAAGAGACCCAGTACTTC	CASSLGSGAIQETQYF
TRBJ2-3	.	TRBV20-1	once	TGCAGTGCAACTATCAGGGGTACGCAGTATTTT	CSATIRGTQYF
TRBJ2-7	TRBD1	TRBV28	few	TGTGCCAGCAGTTTAGGGGACAGCCTCTACGAGCAGTACTTC	CASSLGDSLYEQYF
TRBJ1-5	TRBD1	TRBV4-1	.	TGCGCCAGCGCCGCATGGACAGGGGGCCAAAGCAATCAGCCCCAGCATTTT	CASAAWTGGQSNQPQHF
TRBJ2-2	TRBD1	TRBV2	.	TGTGCCAGCAGTGTTTACAGGGGGGACACCGGGGAGCTGTTTTTT	CASSVYRGDTGELFF
TRBJ2-5	TRBD2	TRBV24-1	once	TGTGCCACCAGGGGGAGGGCAGAGACCCAGTACTTC	CATRGRAETQYF
TRBJ2-1	.	TRBV30	.	TGTGCCGGGAGGCTCTCCTACAATGAGCAGTTCTTC	CAGRLSYNEQFF
TRBJ1-1	.	TRBV7-2	.	TGTGCCAGCAGCCATAAGGGGGGGGGAGCTTTCTTT	CASSHKGGGAFF
TRBJ2-7	.	TRBV7-9	.	TGTGCCAGCAGCTTATTTCTGGGGGGATTCTACGAGCAGTACTTC	CASSLFLGGFYEQYF
TRBJ2-7	.	TRBV6-6	once	TGTGCCAGCAGTTACGGGAGGAGGGAGCAGTACTTC	CASSYGRREQYF
TRBJ1-2	TRBD1	TRBV6-1	.	TGTGCCAGCAGTGAAGCCGGGACAGGGCGTAACTATGGCTACACCTTC	CASSEAGTGRNYGYTF
TRBJ1-2	.	TRBV7-8	.	TGTGCCAGCAGCCGCGAGTTCGGCCCTAACTATGGCTACACCTTC	CASSREFGPNYGYTF
TRBJ1-5	TRBD1	TRBV5-8	.	TGTGCCAGCAGCTTAAGGACAGGGGGAGTGGAGCCCCAGCATTTT	CASSLRTGGVEPQHF
TRBJ1-1	.	TRBV24-1	once	TGTGCCACCAGCAAAGGACGGACCCCCATGAACACTGAAGCTTTCTTT	CATSKGRTPMNTEAFF
TRBJ1-4	TRBD1	TRBV6-5	.	TGTGCCAGCAGAGTGGACAGGGATGAAAAACTGTTTTTT	CASRVDRDEKLFF
TRBJ2-4	TRBD2	TRBV5-1	.	TGCGTCAGCAGCTTGGGGGGGACTAGCAAGGACATTCAGTACTTC	CVSSLGGTSKDIQYF
TRBJ2-2	TRBD1	TRBV19	.	TGTGCCATCTCGACAGGGCTCACCGGGGAGCTGTTTTTT	CAISTGLTGELFF
TRBJ2-3	TRBD2	TRBV28	.	TGTGCCAGCAGTTTGGACCTAGCGGGAGGCTCAGATACGCAGTATTTT	CASSLDLAGGSDTQYF
TRBJ1-1	.	TRBV18	.	TGTGCCAGCTCACCACCGTGGGGAGGGACTGAAGCTTTCTTT	CASSPPWGGTEAFF
TRBJ1-5	.	TRBV5-1	.	TGCGCCAGCAGCTTAAGACAATCGAATCAGCCCCAGCATTTT	CASSLRQSNQPQHF
TRBJ1-1	.	TRBV4-1	.	TGCGCCAGCAGCCAGTCACCTCGGACACAAGGAGCTTTCTTT	CASSQSPRTQGAFF
TRBJ1-5	.	TRBV27	.	TGTGCCAGCAGTGCCGGACAGTATAGCAATCAGCCCCAGCATTTT	CASSAGQYSNQPQHF
TRBJ1-1	.	TRBV3-1/TRBV3-2	.	TGTGCCAGCAGCCAAGACTCTGGAGTACGGACTGAAGCTTTCTTT	CASSQDSGVRTEAFF
TRBJ2-5	.	TRBV27	.	TGTGCCAGCAGTTCCGGACTATCACAAGAGACCCAGTACTTC	CASSSGLSQETQYF
TRBJ2-5	.	TRBV5-8	few	TGTGCCAGCAGCTTGGCCTGGGGGCGAGGAGAGACCCAGTACTTC	CASSLAWGRGETQYF
TRBJ1-1	.	TRBV20-1	.	TGCAGTGCAAGGGAGATCACTGAAGCTTTCTTT	CSAREITEAFF
TRBJ2-1	TRBD2	TRBV6-1	.	TGTGCCAGCAGTGTAGCGGGTTCCTCCTACAATGAGCAGTTCTTC	CASSVAGSSYNEQFF
TRBJ2-5	.	TRBV15	.	TGTGCCACCAGCAGAGATCGGGGTAGGGAAGAGACCCAGTACTTC	CATSRDRGREETQYF
TRBJ1-3	.	TRBV7-6	.	TGTGCCAGCAGCTTAGTACAGGGTGCAGGAAACACCATATATTTT	CASSLVQGAGNTIYF
TRBJ1-4	.	TRBV14	.	TGTGCCAGCAGCGCCGGGACAAATAGGGCGTCTAATGAAAAACTGTTTTTT	CASSAGTNRASNEKLFF
TRBJ2-4	TRBD2	TRBV11-2	.	TGTGCCAGCAGCTTACCGAGGGGCCTAGCGGGCCTAGCCAAAAACATTCAGTACTTC	CASSLPRGLAGLAKNIQYF
TRBJ2-7	.	TRBV2	.	TGTGCCACCGGCGGGAACGCCTACGAGCAGTACTTC	CATGGNAYEQYF
TRBJ1-4	TRBD1	TRBV5-1	.	TGCGCCAGCAGCCCAGGGGGGTCCGATGAAAAACTGTTTTTT	CASSPGGSDEKLFF
TRBJ2-3	.	TRBV4-2	.	TGTGCCAGCAGCCAAGATAGCACAGATACGCAGTATTTT	CASSQDSTDTQYF
TRBJ1-1	.	TRBV30	.	TGTGCCGGGTGGAGTGTGAACACTGAAGCTTTCTTT	CAGWSVNTEAFF
TRBJ1-3	TRBD1	TRBV29-1	.	TGCAGCGTTGGACAGGGGACGGGAAACACCATATATTTT	CSVGQGTGNTIYF
TRBJ2-1	TRBD2	TRBV7-2	.	TGTGCCAGCAGCCCCATGGGCGGGGGGGCTGGTGAGCAGTTCTTC	CASSPMGGGAGEQFF
TRBJ1-2	TRBD1	TRBV28	.	TGTGCCAGCAGTTTATCCGGGACAGGGAGCTATGGCTACACCTTC	CASSLSGTGSYGYTF
TRBJ1-2	.	TRBV19	once	TGTGCCAGTATCTCTTCGGGGTATGGCTACACCTTC	CASISSGYGYTF
TRBJ2-7	TRBD1	TRBV19	.	TGTGCCAGTAGTACAGGGACAGGGGACCGCGAGCAGTACTTC	CASSTGTGDREQYF